This is a list of T cell receptor beta chains from one sample in a study of blood T cell repertoires in COVID-19. Profiling relied on immunoSEQ multiplex PCR, and the TCRdb table lists in-frame clones only, not all of them. The repertoire holds about 25,000 clones, with around 88% as singletons. The sequenced sample consisted of peripheral blood. The origin of the receptors is a man between 65 and 85 years old with acute or convalescent COVID-19. Both conserved end residues are part of each CDR3. D genes are given only for firm matches.

V gene: TRBV7-2
D gene: TRBD1
CDR3 protein: CASSQLNRGVTEAFF

V gene: TRBV7-9
D gene: TRBD2
CDR3 protein: CASSLGLGTSGSYNEQFF

V gene: TRBV28
D gene: TRBD2
CDR3 protein: CASSFPSGHTDTQYF

V gene: TRBV4-3
D gene: -
CDR3 protein: CASSQDEGYNEQFF

V gene: TRBV6-6
D gene: TRBD2
CDR3 protein: CASWSEAGVGAGELFF

V gene: TRBV6-5
D gene: -
CDR3 protein: CASSYVDTEAFF

V gene: TRBV18
D gene: TRBD2
CDR3 protein: CASTRGRENSEQFF

V gene: TRBV6-1
D gene: -
CDR3 protein: CASSELSVQPQHF

V gene: TRBV25-1
D gene: -
CDR3 protein: CASSYSSNQPQHF

V gene: TRBV29-1
D gene: -
CDR3 protein: CSVYLTLGDKSRANYGYTF

V gene: TRBV9
D gene: -
CDR3 protein: CASSVVNSGEAFF

V gene: TRBV4-3
D gene: -
CDR3 protein: CASSQEVAGETQYF

V gene: TRBV19
D gene: TRBD2
CDR3 protein: CASSIAASGYYEQYF

V gene: TRBV7-3
D gene: -
CDR3 protein: CASSFGSGSYNEQFF

V gene: TRBV12-3/TRBV12-4
D gene: -
CDR3 protein: CASRAASNQPQHF

V gene: TRBV28
D gene: -
CDR3 protein: CASSLVQASTEAFF

V gene: TRBV18
D gene: -
CDR3 protein: CASSPLGGGDTEAFF

V gene: TRBV9
D gene: -
CDR3 protein: CATSGGGGPQETQYF

V gene: TRBV7-2
D gene: TRBD2
CDR3 protein: CAGGAGELFF

V gene: TRBV4-1
D gene: -
CDR3 protein: CASSQRTAGGDEKLFF

V gene: TRBV12-3/TRBV12-4
D gene: TRBD1
CDR3 protein: CASSLIQGIEQFF

V gene: TRBV11-2
D gene: -
CDR3 protein: CASSSGGNTIYF

V gene: TRBV19
D gene: TRBD2
CDR3 protein: CASSILAGATVLSYEQYF

V gene: TRBV7-3
D gene: -
CDR3 protein: CASSLNGGIGETQYF

V gene: TRBV18
D gene: -
CDR3 protein: CASSPEVPARSHF

V gene: TRBV5-1
D gene: -
CDR3 protein: CASSPPSSYEQYF

V gene: TRBV19
D gene: TRBD2
CDR3 protein: CASQSGRVDEQYF

V gene: TRBV14
D gene: TRBD1
CDR3 protein: CASSQEWLGQGRGNTIYF

V gene: TRBV2
D gene: TRBD2
CDR3 protein: CASSEGGSRGAQYF

V gene: TRBV7-3
D gene: -
CDR3 protein: CASSLTHGGTDTQYF

V gene: TRBV6-2/TRBV6-3
D gene: TRBD2
CDR3 protein: CASSYGGGPGNEQFF